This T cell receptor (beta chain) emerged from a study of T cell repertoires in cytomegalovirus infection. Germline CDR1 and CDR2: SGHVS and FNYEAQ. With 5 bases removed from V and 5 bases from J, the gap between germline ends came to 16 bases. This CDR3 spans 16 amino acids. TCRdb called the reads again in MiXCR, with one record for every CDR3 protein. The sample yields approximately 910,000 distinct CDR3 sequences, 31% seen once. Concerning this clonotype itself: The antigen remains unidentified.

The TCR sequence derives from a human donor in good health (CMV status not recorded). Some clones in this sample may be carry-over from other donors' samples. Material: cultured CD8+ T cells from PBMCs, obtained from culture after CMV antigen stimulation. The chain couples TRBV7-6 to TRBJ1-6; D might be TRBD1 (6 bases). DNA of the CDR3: TGTGCCAGCAGCAGATGGGGACAAGAGGATAATTCACCCCTCCACTTT. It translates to CASSRWGQEDNSPLHF.